These T cell receptor beta chains were read from a single sample in a study of CD8 T cells in ankylosing spondylitis. Via MiXCR, TCRdb re-called the 5' RACE reads, giving one row per CDR3 protein. The sample yields about 300,000 distinct CDR3 sequences, 11% seen once. The specimen was blood, either unsorted or a sorted T cell fraction (not recorded which). The receptors were sampled from a female donor with ankylosing spondylitis or in good health (not recorded which). CDR3s include the opening cysteine and the closing phenylalanine or tryptophan. A D gene is named only where the DNA matches it firmly. Rows give clone size only sometimes, using once, few, many, or a class for an expanded clone.

v_call,d_call,clone_size,j_call,cdr3_nt,cdr3_aa
TRBV28,.,many,TRBJ1-1,TGTGCCAGCAGTTTCTCTGGGGCCCTTAACACTGAAGCTTTCTTT,CASSFSGALNTEAFF
TRBV20-1,.,many,TRBJ1-6,TGCAGTGGAAAGGCGCAGCTGGATTCACCCCTCCACTTT,CSGKAQLDSPLHF
TRBV28,.,many,TRBJ1-3,TGTGCCAGCAGTTTTCGCCTCGGCAACACCATATATTTT,CASSFRLGNTIYF
TRBV10-3,TRBD1,many,TRBJ1-5,TGTGCCATCAGCGGACAGGGTGGCAATCAGCCCCAGCATTTT,CAISGQGGNQPQHF
TRBV28,TRBD1,few,TRBJ1-5,TGTGCCAGCAGTCCCTACCCACAGGGGGTAGTTGCCCATCAGCCCCAGCATTTT,CASSPYPQGVVAHQPQHF
TRBV5-5,.,few,TRBJ2-5,TGTGCCAGCAGCTTGGTGGGGGGCGGATTGAAGACCCAGTACTTC,CASSLVGGGLKTQYF
TRBV5-1,.,few,TRBJ2-3,TGCGCCAGCAGCCTCCTCACTAGCACAGATACGCAGTATTTT,CASSLLTSTDTQYF
TRBV29-1,.,.,TRBJ2-7,TGCAGCGCTGGACAGTCCTACGAGCAGTACTTC,CSAGQSYEQYF
TRBV2,.,.,TRBJ2-5,TGTGCCAGCAAGGAAGAGACCCAGTACTTC,CASKEETQYF
TRBV29-1,.,many,TRBJ2-1,TGCAGCGTCCTACGGGGGACCGGGGCACGAAATGAGCAGTTCTTC,CSVLRGTGARNEQFF
TRBV27,.,many,TRBJ2-5,TGTGCCAGCAGAAACAGGGGGGGACAGACCCAGTACTTC,CASRNRGGQTQYF
TRBV9,.,many,TRBJ2-2,TGTGCCAGCAGCGTAGTCACCGGGGAGCTGTTTTTT,CASSVVTGELFF
TRBV5-1,.,many,TRBJ2-7,TGCGCCAGCAGCTTGTTCGCAGGCCTAACCTACGAGCAGTACTTC,CASSLFAGLTYEQYF
TRBV5-6,.,many,TRBJ2-1,TGTGCCAGCAGCTCCGAAGTGTCCTACAATGAGCAGTTCTTC,CASSSEVSYNEQFF
TRBV24-1,TRBD2,.,TRBJ2-5,TGTGCCACCAGTGCAGCGGGAGGGCCGGCGGGTGAGACCCAGTACTTC,CATSAAGGPAGETQYF
TRBV5-1,TRBD2,many,TRBJ2-7,TGCGCCAGCAGCTTCACTAGCGGGGGCCTAGTCTACGAGCAGTACTTC,CASSFTSGGLVYEQYF
TRBV20-1,TRBD2,many,TRBJ2-3,TGCAGTGCTAGAGATGTCCCCGGGAGGGCCCCGGGCACAGATACGCAGTATTTT,CSARDVPGRAPGTDTQYF
TRBV7-2,.,few,TRBJ2-7,TGTGCCAGCAGCTCTAACTACGGGTTTGACGAGCAGTACTTC,CASSSNYGFDEQYF
TRBV12-3/TRBV12-4,.,many,TRBJ2-5,TGTGCCAGCAGTTTATCGGGGACGGGGGAGACCCAGTACTTC,CASSLSGTGETQYF
TRBV27,.,.,TRBJ2-1,TGTGCCAGCAGTTTAACTAGTGAATTTTCCTACAATGAGCAGTTCTTC,CASSLTSEFSYNEQFF
TRBV5-1,.,.,TRBJ1-1,TGCGCCAGCAGCTTGGACGGTCGAGGCGGACACCCTGAAGCTTTCTTT,CASSLDGRGGHPEAFF
TRBV12-3/TRBV12-4,TRBD1,many,TRBJ2-7,TGTGCCAGCAGTCGACAGGGTCTAGGCGAGCAGTACTTC,CASSRQGLGEQYF
TRBV7-9,.,many,TRBJ1-1,TGTGCCAGCAGCTTGGTGTATCGAGAAGCTTTCTTT,CASSLVYREAFF
TRBV24-1,.,.,TRBJ2-2,TGTGCCACCAGTGCCACTTACAGAGTCACCGGGAAGCTGTTTTTT,CATSATYRVTGKLFF
TRBV20-1,.,.,TRBJ2-5,TGCAGTGCTAGAGACCCCTGGGGGGCCAGGGGAGAGACCCAGTACTTC,CSARDPWGARGETQYF
TRBV20-1,TRBD1,many,TRBJ2-1,TGCAGTGCTGTATTTGACAGGGTTTCCAATGAGCAGTTCTTC,CSAVFDRVSNEQFF
TRBV5-1,TRBD2,many,TRBJ2-5,TGCGCCAGCAGCACCGGGACTAGCGGTTTTAAAGAGACCCAGTACTTC,CASSTGTSGFKETQYF
TRBV7-8,.,many,TRBJ2-3,TGTGCCAGCAGCCTAGGGGGGGGACCCGGCACAGATACGCAGTATTTT,CASSLGGGPGTDTQYF
TRBV28,TRBD1,many,TRBJ2-1,TGTGCCAGCAGTTCAACAGGGGTGAAGTACAATGAGCAGTTCTTC,CASSSTGVKYNEQFF
TRBV24-1,TRBD2,many,TRBJ2-7,TGTGCCACCAGTGATTTTTCACGGACTAGCGGCGCCTACGAGCAGTACTTC,CATSDFSRTSGAYEQYF
TRBV7-9,.,few,TRBJ1-6,TGTGCCAGCAGCCGGGGAATGTTAACCCTCCACTTT,CASSRGMLTLHF
TRBV24-1,TRBD2,many,TRBJ2-3,TGTGCCACCAGTGACCGCGGGAGTAGCACAGATACGCAGTATTTT,CATSDRGSSTDTQYF
TRBV20-1,.,many,TRBJ2-7,TGCAGTGCTAGGGGTCCCAGCTCCTACGAGCAGTACTTC,CSARGPSSYEQYF
TRBV7-9,TRBD1,.,TRBJ1-5,TGTGCCAGCAGCTTTACAGGGGTCGGCAATCAGCCCCAGCATTTT,CASSFTGVGNQPQHF
TRBV19,.,many,TRBJ2-1,TGTGCCAGTAGTATAATGGGCGGTTACAATGAGCAGTTCTTC,CASSIMGGYNEQFF
TRBV7-6,.,many,TRBJ1-2,TGTGCCAGCAGCTGGGGTGACTATGGCTACACCTTC,CASSWGDYGYTF
TRBV27,TRBD2,many,TRBJ2-1,TGTGCCAGCAGTTTGGTCGGGACTAGTTACAATGAGCAGTTCTTC,CASSLVGTSYNEQFF
TRBV6-6,.,many,TRBJ1-1,TGTGCCAGCCCTAGAGGAAGGAACACTGAAGCTTTCTTT,CASPRGRNTEAFF
TRBV27,TRBD2,many,TRBJ2-2,TGTGCCAGCCGGAGACTAGCGAGTCCCGGGGAGCTGTTTTTT,CASRRLASPGELFF
TRBV5-8,TRBD1,many,TRBJ2-2,TGTGCCAGCACCACCCGGGACAGGAACACCGGGGAGCTGTTTTTT,CASTTRDRNTGELFF
TRBV6-2/TRBV6-3,.,many,TRBJ1-5,TGTGCCAGTTGGGACACCGTTAGCAATCAGCCCCAGCATTTT,CASWDTVSNQPQHF
TRBV29-1,.,many,TRBJ2-3,TGCAGCGTTGGGGGTACGCAGTATTTT,CSVGGTQYF
TRBV28,.,many,TRBJ2-3,TGTGCCAGCAGCTCCCCCCGCGGGACCTCGAGCACAGATACGCAGTATTTT,CASSSPRGTSSTDTQYF
TRBV28,TRBD1,many,TRBJ2-6,TGTGCCAGCTGGGGACAGTACTCTGGGGCCAACGTCCTGACTTTC,CASWGQYSGANVLTF
TRBV5-1,.,many,TRBJ1-6,TGCGCCAGCAAATTGGATGGGTCACCCCTCCACTTT,CASKLDGSPLHF
TRBV13,.,few,TRBJ2-5,TGTGCCAGCAGCTTAGCGGCAACTAACCAAGAGACCCAGTACTTC,CASSLAATNQETQYF
TRBV28,.,many,TRBJ2-7,TGTGCCAGCAGTTTCTCGGGCTCACCAAGCCCCTACGAGCAGTACTTC,CASSFSGSPSPYEQYF
TRBV20-1,.,many,TRBJ1-5,TGCAGTGCTAGAGATCGGGGCCGTAGCAATCAGCCCCAGCATTTT,CSARDRGRSNQPQHF
TRBV11-1,TRBD2,few,TRBJ2-1,TGTGCCAGCAGCTCCTCACTACTAGCGGGGGAAGTTTACAATGAGCAGTTCTTC,CASSSSLLAGEVYNEQFF
TRBV20-1,.,many,TRBJ2-3,TGCAGTGCTTTTACACAAAAGGCCACAGATACGCAGTATTTT,CSAFTQKATDTQYF
TRBV7-2,TRBD1,few,TRBJ1-2,TGTGCCAGCAGCCCAAGATTAGGACAGGGGTATGGCTACACCTTC,CASSPRLGQGYGYTF
TRBV12-3/TRBV12-4,TRBD1,.,TRBJ2-7,TGTGCCAGCAGTTTTCTCCGGGACAGGGGGCATGAGCAGTACTTC,CASSFLRDRGHEQYF
TRBV12-3/TRBV12-4,TRBD1,.,TRBJ2-2,TGTGCCAGCACTCCTGCAGGGGGCGGCACCGGGGAGCTGTTTTTT,CASTPAGGGTGELFF